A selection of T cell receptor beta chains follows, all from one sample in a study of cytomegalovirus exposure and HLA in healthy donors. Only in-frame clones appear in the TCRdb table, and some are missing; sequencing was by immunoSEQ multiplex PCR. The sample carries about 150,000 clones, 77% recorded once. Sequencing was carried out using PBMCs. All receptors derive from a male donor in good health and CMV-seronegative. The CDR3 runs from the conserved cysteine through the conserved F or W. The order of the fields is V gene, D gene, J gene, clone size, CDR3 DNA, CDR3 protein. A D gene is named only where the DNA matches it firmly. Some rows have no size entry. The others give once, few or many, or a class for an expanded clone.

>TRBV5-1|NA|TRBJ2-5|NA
TGCGCCAGCAGCTTGCACGCCCGGCCAGGAAGAGTTAGCCAGTACTTC
CASSLHARPGRVSQYF
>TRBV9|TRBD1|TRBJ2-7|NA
TGTGCCAGCAGCGTAGCGGGCCAGGGGGACTACGAGCAGTACTTC
CASSVAGQGDYEQYF
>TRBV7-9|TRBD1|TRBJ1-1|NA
TGTGCCAGCAACGGACAGGGGAACACTGAAGCTTTCTTT
CASNGQGNTEAFF
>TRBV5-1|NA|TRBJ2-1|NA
TGCGCCAGCAGCGCACGACAGAGCTCCTACAATGAGCAGTTCTTC
CASSARQSSYNEQFF
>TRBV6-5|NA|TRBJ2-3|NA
TGTGCCAGCAGTGAACAGGGTGGGGATACGCAGTATTTT
CASSEQGGDTQYF
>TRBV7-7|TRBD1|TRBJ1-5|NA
TGTGCTAGCAGCTCCGGGACAGTTAGTGAGCAGCCCCAGCATTTT
CASSSGTVSEQPQHF
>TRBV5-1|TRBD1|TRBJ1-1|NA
TGCGCCAGCAGCGCAGGACAGGGGGCGTTAGCCACTGAAGCTTTCTTT
CASSAGQGALATEAFF
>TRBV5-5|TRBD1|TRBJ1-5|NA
TGTGCCAGCAGCGCGAAGCAGGGGGAAGGTCAGCCCCAGCATTTT
CASSAKQGEGQPQHF
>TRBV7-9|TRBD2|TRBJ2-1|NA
TGTTCCAGCAGCTTATCGCTAGCGGTCAACAATGAGCAGTTCTTC
CSSSLSLAVNNEQFF
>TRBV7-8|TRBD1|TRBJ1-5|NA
TGTGCCAGCAGCTCGACAGGGATTTATAGCAATCAGCCCCAGCATTTT
CASSSTGIYSNQPQHF
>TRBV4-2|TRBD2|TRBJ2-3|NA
TGTGCCAGCAGCCAAGCGGGACTAGGAGGAACAGATACGCAGTATTTT
CASSQAGLGGTDTQYF
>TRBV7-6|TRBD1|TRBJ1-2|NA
TGTGCCAGCAGCTTAGGTGACAGGGTAGGAGGCTACACCTTC
CASSLGDRVGGYTF
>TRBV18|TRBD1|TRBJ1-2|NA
TGTGCCAGCTCAGACCCCCAGACAGGGTCTTATGGTTATGGCTACACCTTC
CASSDPQTGSYGYGYTF
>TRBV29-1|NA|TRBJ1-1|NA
TGCAGCGTTGAAGAGGGGCTGGGGAACACTGAAGCTTTCTTT
CSVEEGLGNTEAFF
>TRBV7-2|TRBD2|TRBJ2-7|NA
TGTGCCAGCAGCTTAGATGGGGGGGGGAGACGATTGGGCGAGCAGTACTTC
CASSLDGGGRRLGEQYF
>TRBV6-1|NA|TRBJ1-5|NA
TGTGCCAGCAGTATGAACGCGGGTCAGCCCCAGCATTTT
CASSMNAGQPQHF
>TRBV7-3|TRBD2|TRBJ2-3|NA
TGTGCCAGCAGCTTAACTGGTCGGGAGGGCCATACAGATACGCAGTATTTT
CASSLTGREGHTDTQYF
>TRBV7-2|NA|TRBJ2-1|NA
TGTGCCAGTTGCCGGGAGCGGGCCTACAATGAGCAGTTCTTC
CASCRERAYNEQFF
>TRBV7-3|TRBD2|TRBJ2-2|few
TGTGCCAGCAGTCTTACTAGCGCCGGGGAGCTGTTTTTT
CASSLTSAGELFF
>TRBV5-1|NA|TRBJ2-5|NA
TGCGCCAGCAGCATTAACCCGGGGGAGACCCAGTACTTC
CASSINPGETQYF
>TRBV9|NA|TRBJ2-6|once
TGTGCCAGCAGCGTAGGCCAGGGGGGATCTGGGGCCAACGTCCTGACTTTC
CASSVGQGGSGANVLTF
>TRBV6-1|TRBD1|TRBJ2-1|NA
TGTGCCAGCGCGGGACAGGTTAACAATGAGCAGTTCTTC
CASAGQVNNEQFF
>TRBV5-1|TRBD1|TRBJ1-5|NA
TGCGCCAGCAGCCCCGACAGGGGCAATCAGCCCCAGCATTTT
CASSPDRGNQPQHF